These 8 T cell receptor beta chains were all obtained from the same sample, sequenced in a study of siplizumab effects on memory and regulatory T cells. The protocol was immunoSEQ multiplex PCR, while the TCRdb copy is restricted to in-frame clones and leaves out a portion. The table includes over 65,000 clones, approximately 93% detected once. The sequenced material came from CD8+ T cells sorted from blood. The receptors come from a human donor in good health.

This clone has only one observation. The rearrangement links TRBV27 to TRBJ1-2, with D unclear. Germline V gene data show CDR1 as MNHEY and CDR2 as SMNVEV (reference sequence). The ends were cut back, 0 bases at V and 4 bases at J, with 15 bases in the middle. This CDR3 comprises 16 residues. The CDR3 here is CASSLSPLGGLYGYTF. The CDR3 DNA is TGTGCCAGCAGTTTATCGCCCCTCGGAGGCCTCTATGGCTACACCTTC.

J is TRBJ1-2 and V is TRBV7-9; the match to TRBD1 covers 10 bases. The V gene end was trimmed by 1 base and the J gene end by 1 base; junction bases not matched to a gene: 0. Germline V CDR1 and CDR2: SEHNR, FQNEAQ (reference sequence). This CDR3 is built from 15 residues. The CDR3 DNA reads TGTGCCAGCAGCTTAGGGACAGGGGGTAACTATGGCTACACCTTC. As protein: CASSLGTGGNYGYTF.

J is TRBJ2-1 and V is TRBV7-5. TRBV7-5 has pseudogene status. CDR3 length equals 13 residues. The CDR3 DNA follows: TGTGTCAGAAGCTTAGTTGCCAACAATGAGCAGTTCTTC. This codes for CVRSLVANNEQFF.

V and J are TRBV2 and TRBJ2-7; D possibly corresponds to TRBD2 (5 bases). The CDR3 has 14 residues. Germline CDR1 and CDR2: SNHLY and FYNNEI. Trimming took off 3 bases at V and 2 bases at J, with 11 bases between the two ends. The CDR3 sequence: CASSDPPGTYEQYF. The CDR3 coding sequence is TGTGCCAGCAGTGACCCCCCGGGAACCTACGAGCAGTACTTC.

The J gene is TRBJ1-2, the V gene TRBV29-1; no reliable D call. Germline CDR1 SQVTM, CDR2 ANQGSEA. V dropped 3 bases and J dropped 1 base, with 3 bases sitting between them. The CDR3 is made up of 11 amino acids. CDR3 residues: CSVDLNYGYTF. DNA for the CDR3: TGCAGCGTTGATCTTAACTATGGCTACACCTTC. Looking up the rest from reference TRBV29-1 and TRBJ1-2 gives the full variable domain: SAVISQKPSRDICQRGTSLTIQCQVDSQVTMMFWYRQQPGQSLTLIATANQGSEATYESGFVIDKFPISRPNLTFSTLTVSNMSPEDSSIYLCSVDLNYGYTFGSGTRLTVV.

This clone was observed a handful of times. The chain links TRBV6-4 to TRBJ2-3; D uncertain. This CDR3 spans 13 amino acids. Trimming cost V 4 bases and J 2 bases, with 7 bases left between them. Germline V gene data show CDR1 as MRHNA and CDR2 as SNTAGT. The CDR3 reads CASSGSDTDTQYF. The CDR3 nucleotides read TGTGCCAGCAGTGGGTCGGACACAGATACGCAGTATTTT.

The V call is TRBV12-5, the J call TRBJ1-1; D might be TRBD1 (5 bases). This CDR3 is 18 amino acids long. With 5 bases removed from V and 5 bases from J, the gap between germline ends came to 27 bases. Germline V gene sequence: CDR1 LGHNT, CDR2 FRNRAP. The CDR3 protein is CASGPGEGINLRKTEAFF. The CDR3 nucleotides are TGTGCTAGTGGTCCCGGGGAGGGGATTAATCTGCGTAAGACTGAAGCTTTCTTT.

The rearrangement joins TRBV6-1 to TRBJ1-5, with 9 bases fitting TRBD1. This CDR3 has 15 amino acids. Trimming cost V 10 bases and J 2 bases; bases outside gene matches: 9. Germline CDR1 reads MNHNS; CDR2 reads SASEGT. The chain's CDR3 is CATYTGGEGNQPQHF. The CDR3 nucleotides are TGTGCCACCTACACAGGGGGCGAGGGCAATCAGCCCCAGCATTTT.